This T cell receptor (beta chain) was retrieved from a study of tissue T cells after allogeneic stem cell transplantation. Study overall: Adult allogeneic hematopoietic cell transplant recipients with steroid-refractory graft-versus-host disease were prospectively enrolled for research autopsy. Smaller viable blood or marrow samples skipped sorting for direct DNA extraction. Points from the study as a whole: Anatomically similar tissues had similar TCR repertoires within each patient.

Assay used: immunoSEQ multiplex PCR; TCRdb lists only in-frame clones, some missing. The sample holds 35,000 to 50,000 clones, 92% seen once. A note on this clone: Antigen: not known.

Germline values: CDR1 MDHEN, CDR2 SYDVKM. Trimming left V 4 bases short and J 3 bases short, with 19 bases between. This CDR3 is 17 amino acids long. This specimen was blood, taken before transplantation. The source of this sequence is a woman aged 40 to 75 who later had graft-versus-host disease after an allogeneic stem cell transplant. The genes are TRBV28 and TRBJ2-1; D ambiguous. DNA for the CDR3: TGTGCCAGCAGTTCTTCTTTACCTAGTCTACACTACAATGAGCAGTTCTTC. Its translation is CASSSSLPSLHYNEQFF.